The 7 T cell receptor beta chains given below trace back to one sample, sequenced in a study of glioma-infiltrating T cells. Using RNA template, CDR3s of TCR alpha and beta were amplified with iRepertoire arm-PCR. TCRdb processed the multiplex PCR reads anew with MiXCR; each CDR3 protein has one entry. The sample lists around 390,000 distinct CDR3 sequences; approximately 42% were seen once. The material sequenced was glioma tissue, nonneoplastic brain tissue, or PBMCs (not recorded which). These receptors all come from a human donor with low-grade glioma or glioblastoma, undergoing nonglioma brain surgery, or in good health (not recorded which).

This clonotype was observed many times. The gene calls are TRBV27 and TRBJ1-3, with no clear D. V lost 4 bases and J lost 4, with 8 bases in between. The germline gives CDR1 MNHEY, CDR2 SMNVEV (reference sequence). The CDR3 runs to 13 residues. The CDR3 is CASSWSRGNTIYF. CDR3 coding DNA: TGTGCCAGCAGTTGGTCAAGGGGAAACACCATATATTTT.

CDR3: CASSSDAGVNEQFF. In DNA form, the CDR3 reads TGTGCCAGCAGTTCAGACGCGGGAGTTAATGAGCAGTTCTTC. The chain couples TRBV28 to TRBJ2-1; 7 bases fit TRBD2. The V and J ends lost 4 bases and 7 bases, in that order; junction bases with no gene match: 7. Germline V CDR1 and CDR2: MDHEN, SYDVKM. CDR3 length: 14 amino acids.

The chain links TRBV2 to TRBJ2-6, with D possibly being TRBD2 (6 bases). This CDR3 region has 16 residues. The V end lost 6 bases, the J end lost 4 bases, and 16 bases lay between the germline ends. CDR1 SNHLY and CDR2 FYNNEI come from the germline V gene. The CDR3 bases are TGTGCCAGCAGCTGGGGGGTTCTAGGCGGGGCCAACGTCCTGACTTTC. Its protein is CASSWGVLGGANVLTF.

The chain has TRBV7-2 and TRBJ2-5; a weak D match, TRBD2 (6 bases). Trimming stripped 2 bases from V and 11 bases from J, with 12 bases between. The germline V gene encodes CDR1 SGHTA and CDR2 FQGNSA. This CDR3 spans 12 amino acids. CDR3 coding DNA: TGTGCCAGCAGCTTAACTAGCAATGAGCAGTACTTC. Its protein is CASSLTSNEQYF.

This chain uses TRBV5-4 with TRBJ2-3, with D hard to call. The V end was cut by 4 bases, the J end by 5 bases, with 14 bases between. CDR3 length: 14 amino acids. Germline-derived CDR1 and CDR2 are SGHNT and YYREEE (reference sequence). CDR3 sequence reads: CASSAEPFGDTQYF. The CDR3 DNA sequence: TGTGCCAGCAGCGCAGAGCCTTTTGGAGATACGCAGTATTTT.

In regard to this clonotype: Because the CDR3's place on the DNA is in doubt, the DNA is left out and the CDR3 is given as listed by TCRdb. This chain uses TRBV6-1 with TRBJ2-7; the D call of TRBD1 is as the table states it, not checked on the DNA. A total of 15 residues make up the CDR3, ends included. The germline CDR1 and CDR2 sequences are MNHNS and SASEGT. CDR3 residues: CACSARGTGGIGQYF.

This clonotype was detected many times. The chain combines TRBV7-2 with TRBJ1-5; D gene ambiguous. The germline V gene has CDR1 SGHTA and CDR2 FQGNSA. The CDR3 length is 13 residues. The V end was cut by 6 bases, the J end by 2 bases, with 8 bases between. CDR3 region: CASSLRGNQPQHF. DNA for the CDR3: TGTGCCAGCAGTTTACGAGGCAATCAGCCCCAGCATTTT.